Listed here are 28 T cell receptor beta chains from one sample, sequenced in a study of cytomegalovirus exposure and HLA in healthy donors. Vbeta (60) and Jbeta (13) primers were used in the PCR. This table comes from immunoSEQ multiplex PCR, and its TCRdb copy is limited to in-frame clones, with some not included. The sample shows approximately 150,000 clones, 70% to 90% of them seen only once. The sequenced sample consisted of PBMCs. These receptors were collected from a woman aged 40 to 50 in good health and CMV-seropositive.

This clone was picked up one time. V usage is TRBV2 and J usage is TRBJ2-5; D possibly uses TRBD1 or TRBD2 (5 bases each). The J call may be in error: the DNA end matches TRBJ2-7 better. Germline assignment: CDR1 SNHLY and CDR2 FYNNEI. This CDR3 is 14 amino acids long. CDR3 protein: CASSVGMGAYEQYF. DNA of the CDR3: TGTGCCAGCAGTGTCGGGATGGGGGCCTACGAGCAGTACTTC.

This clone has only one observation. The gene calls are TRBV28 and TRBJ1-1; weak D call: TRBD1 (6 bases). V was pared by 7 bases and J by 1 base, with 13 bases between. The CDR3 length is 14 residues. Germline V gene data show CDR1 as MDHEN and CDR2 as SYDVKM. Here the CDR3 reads CASMSGQRNTEAFF. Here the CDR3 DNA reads TGTGCCAGCATGTCAGGACAGAGGAACACTGAAGCTTTCTTT.

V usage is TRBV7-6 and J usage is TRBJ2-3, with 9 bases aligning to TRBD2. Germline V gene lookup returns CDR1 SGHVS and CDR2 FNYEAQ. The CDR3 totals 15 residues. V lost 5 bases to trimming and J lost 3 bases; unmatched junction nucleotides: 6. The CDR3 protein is CASSRGRVGTDTQYF. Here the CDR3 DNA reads TGTGCCAGCAGCCGCGGGAGGGTGGGTACAGATACGCAGTATTTT.

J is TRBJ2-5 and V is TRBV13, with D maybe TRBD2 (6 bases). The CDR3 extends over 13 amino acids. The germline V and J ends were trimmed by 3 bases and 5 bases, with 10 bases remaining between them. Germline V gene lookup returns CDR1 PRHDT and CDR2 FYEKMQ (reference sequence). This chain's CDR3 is CASSFSSEETQYF. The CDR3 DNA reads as TGTGCCAGCAGCTTCTCTAGCGAGGAGACCCAGTACTTC.

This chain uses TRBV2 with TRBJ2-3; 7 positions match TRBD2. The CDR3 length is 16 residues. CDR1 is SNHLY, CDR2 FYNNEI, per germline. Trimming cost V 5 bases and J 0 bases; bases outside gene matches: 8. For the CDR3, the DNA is TGTGCCAGCAGTTCCCTAGCGGCCTCTAGCACAGATACGCAGTATTTT. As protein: CASSSLAASSTDTQYF.

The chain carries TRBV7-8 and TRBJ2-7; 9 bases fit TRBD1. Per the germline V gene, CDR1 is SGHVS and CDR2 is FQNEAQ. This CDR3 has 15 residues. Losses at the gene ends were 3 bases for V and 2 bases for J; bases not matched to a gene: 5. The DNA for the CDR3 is TGTGCCAGCAGCTTGGGACAGGGTGGAGCCTACGAGCAGTACTTC. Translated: CASSLGQGGAYEQYF.

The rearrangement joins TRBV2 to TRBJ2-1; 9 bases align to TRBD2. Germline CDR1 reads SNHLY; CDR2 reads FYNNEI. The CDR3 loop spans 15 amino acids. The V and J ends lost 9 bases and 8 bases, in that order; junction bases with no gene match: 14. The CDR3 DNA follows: TGTGCCAGACCGCCTTCTAGCGGGACGACTTATGAGCAGTTCTTC. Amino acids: CARPPSSGTTYEQFF.

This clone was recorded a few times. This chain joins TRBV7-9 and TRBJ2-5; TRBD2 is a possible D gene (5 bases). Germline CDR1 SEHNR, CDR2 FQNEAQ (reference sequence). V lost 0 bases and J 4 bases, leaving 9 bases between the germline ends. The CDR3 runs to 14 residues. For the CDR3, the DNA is TGTGCCAGCAGCTTAGCCTGGGCGGGAGAGACCCAGTACTTC. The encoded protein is CASSLAWAGETQYF.

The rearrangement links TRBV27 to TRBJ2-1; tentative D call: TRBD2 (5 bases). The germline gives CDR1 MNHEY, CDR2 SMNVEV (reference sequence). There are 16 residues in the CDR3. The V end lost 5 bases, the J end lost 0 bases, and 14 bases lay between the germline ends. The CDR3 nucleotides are TGTGCCAGCAGTGAGAGGGCCCGGAGCTCCTACAATGAGCAGTTCTTC. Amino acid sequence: CASSERARSSYNEQFF.

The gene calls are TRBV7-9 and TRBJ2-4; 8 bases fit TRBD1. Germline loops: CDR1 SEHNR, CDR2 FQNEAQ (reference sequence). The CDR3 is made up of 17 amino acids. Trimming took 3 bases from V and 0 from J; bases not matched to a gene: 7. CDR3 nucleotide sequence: TGTGCCAGCAGCTTCACAGGGACAGGACTAGCCAAAAACATTCAGTACTTC. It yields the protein CASSFTGTGLAKNIQYF.

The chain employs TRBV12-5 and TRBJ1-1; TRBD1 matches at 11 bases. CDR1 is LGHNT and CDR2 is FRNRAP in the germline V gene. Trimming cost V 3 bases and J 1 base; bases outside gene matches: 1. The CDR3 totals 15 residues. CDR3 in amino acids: CASGFGQGANTEAFF. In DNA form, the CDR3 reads TGTGCTAGTGGTTTCGGACAGGGGGCGAACACTGAAGCTTTCTTT.

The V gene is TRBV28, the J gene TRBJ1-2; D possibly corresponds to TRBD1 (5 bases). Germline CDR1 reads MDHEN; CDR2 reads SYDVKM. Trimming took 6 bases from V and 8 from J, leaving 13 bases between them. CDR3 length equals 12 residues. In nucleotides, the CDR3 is TGTGCCAGCAGGGGGCGCTTAGGGGGCTACACCTTC. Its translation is CASRGRLGGYTF.

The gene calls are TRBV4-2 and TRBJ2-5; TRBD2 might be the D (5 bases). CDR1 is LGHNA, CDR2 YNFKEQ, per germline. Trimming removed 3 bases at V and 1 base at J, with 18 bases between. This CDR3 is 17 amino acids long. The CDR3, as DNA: TGTGCCAGCAGCCAGCGCCTAGGAGGAGACCTCCAAGAGACCCAGTACTTC. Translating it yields CASSQRLGGDLQETQYF.

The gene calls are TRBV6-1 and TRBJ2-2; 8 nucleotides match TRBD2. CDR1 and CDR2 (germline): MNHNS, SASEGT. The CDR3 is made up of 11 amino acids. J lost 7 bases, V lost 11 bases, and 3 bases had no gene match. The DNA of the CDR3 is TGTGCCGTTGCGGGGGGCGGGGAGCTGTTTTTT. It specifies CAVAGGGELFF.

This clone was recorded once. CDR3 residues: CASRLGSSYNEQFF. CDR3 DNA sequence: TGTGCCAGCCGACTAGGGAGCTCCTACAATGAGCAGTTCTTC. This chain connects TRBV19 to TRBJ2-1, with D tentatively TRBD2 (6 bases). CDR1 is LNHDA and CDR2 is SQIVND in the germline V gene (reference sequence). This CDR3 has 14 residues. V lost 9 bases, J lost 0 bases, and 12 bases lay in between. The full variable domain, with the rest looked up from reference TRBV19 and TRBJ2-1, is DGGITQSPKYLFRKEGQNVTLSCEQNLNHDAMYWYRQDPGQGLRLIYYSQIVNDFQKGDIAEGYSVSREKKESFPLTVTSAQKNPTAFYLCASRLGSSYNEQFFGPGTRLTVL.

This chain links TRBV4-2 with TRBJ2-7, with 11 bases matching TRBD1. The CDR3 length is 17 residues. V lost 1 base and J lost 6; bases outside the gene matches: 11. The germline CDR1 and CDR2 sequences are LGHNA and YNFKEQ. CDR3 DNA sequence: TGTGCCAGCAGCCAAGGTCTGGGACAGGGGGTAGTAGGCGAGCAGTACTTC. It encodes CASSQGLGQGVVGEQYF.

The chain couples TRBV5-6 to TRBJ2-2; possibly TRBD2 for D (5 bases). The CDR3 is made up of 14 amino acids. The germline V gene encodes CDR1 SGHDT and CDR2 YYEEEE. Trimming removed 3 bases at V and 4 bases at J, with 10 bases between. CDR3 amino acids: CASSSGGRTGELFF. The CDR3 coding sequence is TGTGCCAGCAGCTCAGGAGGTCGCACCGGGGAGCTGTTTTTT.

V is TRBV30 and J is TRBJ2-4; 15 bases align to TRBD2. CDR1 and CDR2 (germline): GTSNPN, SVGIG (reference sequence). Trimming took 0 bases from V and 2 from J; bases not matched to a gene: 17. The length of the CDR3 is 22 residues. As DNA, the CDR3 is TGTGCCTGGAGTGTACTCGTGTGGACAGCCGGGACTAGCGGGAGGACCAAAAACATTCAGTACTTC. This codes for CAWSVLVWTAGTSGRTKNIQYF.

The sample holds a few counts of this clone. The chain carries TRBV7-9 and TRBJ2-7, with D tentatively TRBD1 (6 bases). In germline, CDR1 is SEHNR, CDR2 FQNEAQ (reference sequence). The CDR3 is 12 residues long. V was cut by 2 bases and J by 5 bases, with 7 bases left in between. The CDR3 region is CASSLPGDEQYF. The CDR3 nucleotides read TGTGCCAGCAGCTTACCAGGGGACGAGCAGTACTTC.

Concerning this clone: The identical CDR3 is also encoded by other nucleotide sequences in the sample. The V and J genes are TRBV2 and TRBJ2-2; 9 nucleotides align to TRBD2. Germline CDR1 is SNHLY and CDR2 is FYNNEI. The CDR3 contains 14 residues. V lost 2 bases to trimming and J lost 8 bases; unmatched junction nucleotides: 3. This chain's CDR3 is CASSERLAGGELFF. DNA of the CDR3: TGTGCCAGCAGTGAACGGCTAGCGGGAGGGGAGCTGTTTTTT.

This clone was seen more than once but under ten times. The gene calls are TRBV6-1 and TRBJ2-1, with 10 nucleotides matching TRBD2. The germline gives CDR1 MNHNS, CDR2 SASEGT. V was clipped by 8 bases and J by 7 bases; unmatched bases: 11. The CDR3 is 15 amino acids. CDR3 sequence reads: CASEGGLAGVNEQFF. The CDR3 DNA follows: TGTGCCAGCGAGGGTGGGCTAGCGGGAGTGAATGAGCAGTTCTTC.

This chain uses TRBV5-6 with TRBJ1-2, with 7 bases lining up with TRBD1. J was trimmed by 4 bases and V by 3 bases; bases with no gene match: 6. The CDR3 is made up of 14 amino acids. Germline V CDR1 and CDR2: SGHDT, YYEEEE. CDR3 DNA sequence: TGTGCCAGCAGCTACCGGGACAGATCCTATGGCTACACCTTC. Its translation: CASSYRDRSYGYTF.

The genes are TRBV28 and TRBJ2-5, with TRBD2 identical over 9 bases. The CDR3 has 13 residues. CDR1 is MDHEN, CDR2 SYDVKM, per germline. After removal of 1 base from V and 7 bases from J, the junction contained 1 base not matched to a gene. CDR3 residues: CASSLSLAGTQYF. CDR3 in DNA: TGTGCCAGCAGTTTATCACTAGCGGGGACCCAGTACTTC.

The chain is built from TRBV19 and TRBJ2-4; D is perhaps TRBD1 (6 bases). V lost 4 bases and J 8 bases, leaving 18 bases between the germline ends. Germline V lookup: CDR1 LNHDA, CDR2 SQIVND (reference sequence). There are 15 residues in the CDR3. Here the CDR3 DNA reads TGTGCCAGTAGTACCACAGGGCCTCGGCAAGACATTCAGTACTTC. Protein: CASSTTGPRQDIQYF.

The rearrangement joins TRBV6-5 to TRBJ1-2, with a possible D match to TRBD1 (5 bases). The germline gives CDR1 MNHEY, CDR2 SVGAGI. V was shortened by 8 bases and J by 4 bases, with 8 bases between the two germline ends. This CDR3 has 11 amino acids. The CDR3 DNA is TGTGCCAGCCTGACAGCCTATGGCTACACCTTC. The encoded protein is CASLTAYGYTF.

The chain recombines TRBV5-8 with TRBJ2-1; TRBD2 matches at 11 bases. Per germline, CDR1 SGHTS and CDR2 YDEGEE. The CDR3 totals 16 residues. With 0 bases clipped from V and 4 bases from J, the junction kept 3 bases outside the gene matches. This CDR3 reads CASSLGTSGSYNEQFF. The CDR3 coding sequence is TGTGCCAGCAGCTTGGGAACTAGCGGGAGTTACAATGAGCAGTTCTTC.

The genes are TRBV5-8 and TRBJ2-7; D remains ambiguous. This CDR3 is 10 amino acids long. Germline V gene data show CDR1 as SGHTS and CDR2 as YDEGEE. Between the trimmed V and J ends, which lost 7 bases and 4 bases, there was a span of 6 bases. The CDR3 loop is CASSFYEQYF. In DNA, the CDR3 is TGTGCCAGCTCTTTTTACGAGCAGTACTTC.

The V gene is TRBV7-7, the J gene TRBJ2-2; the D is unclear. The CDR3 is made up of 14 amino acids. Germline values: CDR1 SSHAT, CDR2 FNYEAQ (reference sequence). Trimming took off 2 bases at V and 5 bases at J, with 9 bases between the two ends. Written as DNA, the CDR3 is TGTGCCAGCAGCTTAAGTCTGCGGACCGGGGAGCTGTTTTTT. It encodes CASSLSLRTGELFF.